What follows are 2 T cell receptor beta chains derived from one specimen sequenced in a study of T-cell memory formation after mild COVID-19. MiXCR was run by TCRdb on the 5' RACE reads, yielding one entry per CDR3 protein. The sample includes 300,000 to 400,000 distinct CDR3 sequences, 25% to 30% of them seen just once. Material for sequencing was PBMCs or a T cell subset sorted from them (not recorded which). These receptor sequences come from an adult woman who had mild COVID-19 (a few samples of this study predate the infection). Cell type and time point are not known.

This rearrangement joins TRBV6-4 to TRBJ2-3; 9 nucleotides line up with TRBD2. CDR1 is MRHNA, CDR2 SNTAGT, per germline. The trim removed 6 bases at V and 1 base at J, leaving 8 bases unmatched. This CDR3 has 16 residues. In DNA form, the CDR3 reads TGTGCCAGCAGCAAGATGGCTAGCGGGGGCACAGATACGCAGTATTTT. Translation gives CASSKMASGGTDTQYF.

This clonotype was observed a few times. The V and J genes are TRBV5-8 and TRBJ1-1; D possibly corresponds to TRBD1 (6 bases). With 4 bases removed from V and 1 base from J, the gap between germline ends came to 11 bases. Germline V gene data show CDR1 as SGHTS and CDR2 as YDEGEE. The CDR3 contains 14 residues. CDR3 in DNA: TGTGCCAGCAGCCCCAAGACAGGGAACACTGAAGCTTTCTTT. Its translation is CASSPKTGNTEAFF.